The 10 T cell receptor beta chains reported below all come from one sample, sequenced in a study of blood T cell repertoires in COVID-19. Profiled with immunoSEQ multiplex PCR; TCRdb holds only in-frame clones, not every one. The table lists about 340,000 clones, 80% to 90% of them singletons. Input material: peripheral blood. These receptors all come from a man between 25 and 39 years old with active or convalescent COVID-19.

The chain recombines TRBV15 with TRBJ2-7; 8 bases agree with TRBD2. The germline V gene encodes CDR1 LNHNV and CDR2 YYDKDF (reference sequence). The CDR3 covers 16 residues. V dropped 2 bases and J dropped 0; count of bases not matched to a gene: 6. This CDR3 is CATSRPRRGASYEQYF. CDR3 coding DNA: TGTGCCACCAGCAGACCCCGGCGGGGGGCCTCCTACGAGCAGTACTTC.

The CDR3 reads CASSWLAGASVIGEQFF. Written as DNA, the CDR3 is TGTGCCAGCAGCTGGCTAGCGGGGGCCTCAGTGATCGGTGAGCAGTTCTTC. V is TRBV7-2 and J is TRBJ2-1, with 10 bases fitting TRBD2. V shed 4 bases and J 9 bases; nucleotides not matched to a gene: 15. Germline V gene data show CDR1 as SGHTA and CDR2 as FQGNSA. The CDR3 loop spans 17 amino acids.

This chain uses TRBV3-1 (or the pseudogene TRBV3-2) with TRBJ1-6; D gene unclear. V gave up 2 bases and J gave up 8 bases, with 16 bases separating them. The CDR3 contains 16 residues. CDR1 and CDR2 from the germline V gene are LGHDT and YNNKEL (reference sequence). The CDR3 region is CASSQLELSRHSPLHF. The CDR3 DNA follows: TGTGCCAGCAGCCAACTTGAGCTCTCCAGGCATTCACCCCTCCACTTT.

This clone was detected once. V and J are TRBV3-1 (or the pseudogene TRBV3-2) and TRBJ2-4, with 7 bases aligning to TRBD2. Trimming at V came to 8 bases and at J to 5 bases, leaving 9 bases not matched to a gene. The length of the CDR3 is 14 residues. Germline values: CDR1 LGHDT, CDR2 YNNKEL (reference sequence). CDR3 DNA: TGTGCCAGCTCATCTTCGGGGGGACAAAACATTCAGTACTTC. Protein: CASSSSGGQNIQYF.

The V call is TRBV28, the J call TRBJ2-1, with 8 nucleotides matching TRBD2. This CDR3 is 17 amino acids long. The junction had 16 bases not matched to a gene; V was cut back by 5 bases and J by 7 bases. Per the germline V gene, CDR1 is MDHEN and CDR2 is SYDVKM. This CDR3 reads CASSPLSFQREHNEQFF. DNA for the CDR3: TGTGCCAGCAGTCCATTATCGTTCCAGCGGGAGCATAATGAGCAGTTCTTC.

The chain has TRBV12-3 or TRBV12-4 and TRBJ2-7, with 12 bases aligning to TRBD1. This CDR3 region has 13 residues. V trimming: 4 bases; J trimming: 6 bases; junction bases outside the gene matches: 1. As DNA, the CDR3 is TGTGCCAGCAGTTCGGGACAGGGGGCCGAGCAGTACTTC. This encodes CASSSGQGAEQYF.

This chain joins TRBV5-1 and TRBJ2-7, with a tentative D call TRBD2 (5 bases). V was clipped by 4 bases and J by 5 bases, with 16 bases between them. Germline-derived CDR1 and CDR2 are SGHRS and YFSETQ. The CDR3 has 14 residues. In DNA, the CDR3 is TGCGCCAGCAGCCCAGAGCGGCCTGGGGACGAGCAGTACTTC. Protein sequence: CASSPERPGDEQYF.

The chain is built from TRBV19 and TRBJ2-7; 7 positions match TRBD2. The CDR3 runs 15 residues. V trimming: 3 bases; J trimming: 5 bases; junction bases outside the gene matches: 10. CDR1 is LNHDA, CDR2 SQIVND, per germline (reference sequence). As DNA, the CDR3 is TGTGCCAGTAGTATTGCCGGGACGGGGAGGGACGAGCAGTACTTC. As protein: CASSIAGTGRDEQYF.

The chain is built from TRBV10-2 and TRBJ2-5; D not resolved. CDR1 and CDR2 (germline): WSHSY, SAAADI. The V end was cut by 8 bases, the J end by 4 bases, with 8 bases between. This CDR3 contains 11 residues. CDR3 in amino acids: CASGLIETQYF. The CDR3, as DNA: TGCGCCAGCGGCCTGATAGAGACCCAGTACTTC.

The rearrangement uses TRBV24-1 and TRBJ1-1, with 8 bases that match TRBD1. The V and J ends lost 4 bases and 6 bases, in that order; junction bases with no gene match: 6. CDR3 size: 14 residues. Germline lookup yields CDR1 KGHDR and CDR2 SFDVKD. The DNA for the CDR3 is TGTGCCACCAGTGACCCGACAGGGGAAGCTGAAGCTTTCTTT. It codes for CATSDPTGEAEAFF.